A selection of T cell receptor beta chains follows, all from one sample in a study of response to subunit inactivated influenza vaccine. Each CDR3 protein gets one entry after TCRdb re-called the RT-PCR reads with MiXCR. This sample carries more than 150,000 distinct CDR3 sequences, about 10% of them seen once, and the ten largest clones take roughly a tenth. The source was non-naive T cells sorted from PBMCs, collected on the day of vaccination. These receptors originate from a man aged 50 to 59 who received an inactivated influenza vaccine. The CDR3 runs from the conserved cysteine through the conserved F or W. A D gene is named only where the DNA matches it firmly. Size values are once, few and many counts, or a class for expanded clones, and some rows have none.

V gene	J gene	clone size	D gene	CDR3 DNA	CDR3 protein
TRBV28	TRBJ1-1	few	TRBD1	TGTGCCAGCAGTTCCAGAACAGGGGCAGCCACTGAAGCTTTCTTT	CASSSRTGAATEAFF
TRBV28	TRBJ2-4	.	TRBD2	TGTGCCAGCAGTTTATATCCTAGCGGGCCGGGGGCCAAAAACATTCAGTACTTC	CASSLYPSGPGAKNIQYF
TRBV15	TRBJ1-4	many	.	TGTGCCACCAGCTTGGGGGGGCGATTTGAAAAACTGTTTTTT	CATSLGGRFEKLFF
TRBV12-5	TRBJ2-1	many	.	TGTGCTAGTGGTTTAGGCGGGCCGAACAATGAGCAGTTCTTC	CASGLGGPNNEQFF
TRBV5-1	TRBJ2-1	many	.	TGCGCCAGCAGCCGGGAACAGGGCACATGGTTCTTC	CASSREQGTWFF
TRBV12-3/TRBV12-4	TRBJ1-3	many	.	TGTGCCAGCAGGCGAGAGATCTCTGGAAACACCATATATTTT	CASRREISGNTIYF
TRBV7-2	TRBJ2-3	.	TRBD2	TGTGCCAGCAGCCTCCTAGCGGGAGGTATCACAGATACGCAGTATTTT	CASSLLAGGITDTQYF
TRBV27	TRBJ1-5	.	.	TGTGCCAGCAGCACAGGGTGGAGCAATCAGCCCCAGCATTTT	CASSTGWSNQPQHF
TRBV5-1	TRBJ1-4	many	.	TGCGCCAGCAGCACGACAGGACCAACTAATGAAAAACTGTTTTTT	CASSTTGPTNEKLFF
TRBV11-2	TRBJ2-1	.	TRBD2	TGTGCCAGCAACTTAAGGTCGGCGGGACTAAACAATGAGCAGTTCTTC	CASNLRSAGLNNEQFF
TRBV29-1	TRBJ2-7	few	TRBD1	TGCAGCGTTGCCGGGACAGGGAGGGACGAGCAGTACTTC	CSVAGTGRDEQYF
TRBV24-1	TRBJ2-3	.	.	TGTGCCACCAGTGAACCGGACGGAACAGATACGCAGTATTTT	CATSEPDGTDTQYF